This entry lists 16 T cell receptor beta chains sequenced from one sample in a study of brain T cells in children with intractable seizures. The time point: blood from clinic visit 5 months post-surgery; TSC patient then seizure free. Produced via immunoSEQ multiplex PCR; TCRdb's table is partial and in-frame only. The sample includes 340,000 or so clones, approximately 93% of them seen just once. The specimen was peripheral blood, collected about 5 months after surgery. The receptors stem from a boy in the first two years of life with tuberous sclerosis and intractable seizures.

The V gene is TRBV2, the J gene TRBJ1-1; 7 nucleotides match TRBD1. Trimming cost V 7 bases and J 7 bases; bases outside gene matches: 15. This CDR3 comprises 15 residues. The germline gives CDR1 SNHLY, CDR2 FYNNEI. The CDR3 sequence is CASKGYAGTAFEAFF. The CDR3, as DNA: TGTGCCAGCAAGGGCTATGCCGGGACAGCTTTTGAAGCTTTCTTT. Full variable domain (rest looked up from reference TRBV2 and TRBJ1-1): EPEVTQTPSHQVTQMGQEVILRCVPISNHLYFYWYRQILGQKVEFLVSFYNNEISEKSEIFDDQFSVERPDGSNFTLKIRSTKLEDSAMYFCASKGYAGTAFEAFFGQGTRLTVV.

J is TRBJ1-2 and V is TRBV7-9; TRBD1 agrees at 11 bases. After removal of 5 bases from V and 2 bases from J, the junction contained 1 base not matched to a gene. Germline V lookup: CDR1 SEHNR, CDR2 FQNEAQ (reference sequence). The CDR3 extends over 14 amino acids. For the CDR3, the DNA is TGTGCCAGCAGCAGGGACAGGGGGAACTATGGCTACACCTTC. It codes for CASSRDRGNYGYTF.

The chain has TRBV7-9 and TRBJ2-1; 7 nucleotides match TRBD2. The V and J ends lost 5 bases and 7 bases, in that order; junction bases with no gene match: 14. The CDR3 contains 16 residues. The germline V gene encodes CDR1 SEHNR and CDR2 FQNEAQ (reference sequence). The CDR3 sequence: CASSPGVGEGWNEQFF. The CDR3 DNA sequence: TGTGCCAGCAGCCCCGGGGTGGGGGAGGGCTGGAATGAGCAGTTCTTC. Full variable domain (rest looked up from reference TRBV7-9 and TRBJ2-1): DTGVSQNPRHKITKRGQNVTFRCDPISEHNRLYWYRQTLGQGPEFLTYFQNEAQLEKSRLLSDRFSAERPKGSFSTLEIQRTEQGDSAMYLCASSPGVGEGWNEQFFGPGTRLTVL.

This clone was observed once. The rearrangement links TRBV11-2 to TRBJ2-3; 9 nucleotides align to TRBD2. This CDR3 is 14 amino acids long. CDR1 is SGHAT and CDR2 is FQNNGV in the germline V gene. V dropped 1 base and J dropped 5; count of bases not matched to a gene: 1. The CDR3 is CASSLGGRVDTQYF. The CDR3 nucleotides are TGTGCCAGCAGCTTAGGCGGGAGGGTAGATACGCAGTATTTT.

This rearrangement joins TRBV29-1 to TRBJ2-1, with D perhaps matching TRBD2 (6 bases). Trimming took 5 bases from V and 5 from J, leaving 13 bases between them. Germline V gene lookup returns CDR1 SQVTM and CDR2 ANQGSEA. The CDR3 runs 13 residues. This CDR3 is CSVPGLGHNEQFF. The CDR3 DNA reads TGCAGCGTTCCGGGACTCGGTCACAATGAGCAGTTCTTC.

V gene TRBV19 combines with J gene TRBJ2-3; 8 nucleotides match TRBD1. Germline CDR1 and CDR2: LNHDA and SQIVND (reference sequence). V lost 7 bases and J lost 5; bases outside the gene matches: 5. The CDR3 length is 13 residues. For the CDR3, the DNA is TGTGCCAGTATCGACAGGGGAGGAGATACGCAGTATTTT. Translating gives CASIDRGGDTQYF. The complete variable domain, with remaining parts taken from reference TRBV19 and TRBJ2-3, reads DGGITQSPKYLFRKEGQNVTLSCEQNLNHDAMYWYRQDPGQGLRLIYYSQIVNDFQKGDIAEGYSVSREKKESFPLTVTSAQKNPTAFYLCASIDRGGDTQYFGPGTRLTVL.

The CDR3 spells CASSPGTSGSTDTQYF. The CDR3 DNA follows: TGTGCCAGCAGCCCAGGGACTAGCGGGAGTACAGATACGCAGTATTTT. This chain connects TRBV4-2 to TRBJ2-3, with 14 bases fitting TRBD2. Germline V gene sequence: CDR1 LGHNA, CDR2 YNFKEQ. V was clipped by 4 bases and J by 3 bases; unmatched bases: 3. The CDR3 is 16 amino acids.

CDR3 bases: TGTGCCAGCAGTTTAGTAGGGGATGAAAAACTGTTTTTT. It codes for CASSLVGDEKLFF. This chain uses TRBV28 with TRBJ1-4, with a possible D match to TRBD1 (5 bases). The germline CDR1 and CDR2 sequences are MDHEN and SYDVKM. The CDR3 sequence is 13 residues long. Trimming left V 2 bases short and J 6 bases short, with 7 bases between.

J is TRBJ2-3 and V is TRBV14, with 9 bases matching TRBD2. The germline V gene encodes CDR1 SGHDN and CDR2 FVKESK. The CDR3 runs to 14 residues. The trim removed 4 bases at V and 1 base at J, leaving 0 bases unmatched. For the CDR3, the DNA is TGTGCCAGCAGCCTAGCGGGGGGCACAGATACGCAGTATTTT. It yields the protein CASSLAGGTDTQYF. Based on the CDR3 plus reference TRBV14 and TRBJ2-3, the full variable domain is EAGVTQFPSHSVIEKGQTVTLRCDPISGHDNLYWYRRVMGKEIKFLLHFVKESKQDESGMPNNRFLAERTGGTYSTLKVQPAELEDSGVYFCASSLAGGTDTQYFGPGTRLTVL.

This clone is a singleton in its sample. V usage is TRBV28 and J usage is TRBJ2-5; D unclear. This CDR3 is 15 amino acids long. CDR1 and CDR2 (germline): MDHEN, SYDVKM. Trimming removed 5 bases at V and 1 base at J, with 14 bases between. The CDR3 DNA sequence: TGTGCCAGCAGTCCCCCGGTGGCTAGCCAAGAGACCCAGTACTTC. Translated: CASSPPVASQETQYF.

The chain uses TRBV18 and TRBJ2-1; D remains ambiguous. Germline CDR1 and CDR2: KGHSH and LQKENI. Trimming cost V 1 base and J 0 bases, with 7 bases left between them. The length of the CDR3 is 15 residues. The CDR3 coding sequence is TGTGCCAGCTCACCACTACCTAGCTCCTACAATGAGCAGTTCTTC. It specifies CASSPLPSSYNEQFF.

The chain combines TRBV6-1 with TRBJ1-1, with TRBD1 as a possible D gene (6 bases). The germline CDR1 and CDR2 sequences are MNHNS and SASEGT. This CDR3 is 14 amino acids long. The ends were cut back, 2 bases at V and 5 bases at J, with 12 bases in the middle. The CDR3: CASSELQGGTEAFF. DNA for the CDR3: TGTGCCAGCAGTGAACTACAGGGAGGGACTGAAGCTTTCTTT.

J is TRBJ2-2 and V is TRBV19; no reliable D call. This CDR3 is 17 amino acids long. Trimming removed 2 bases from V and 0 bases from J, with 13 bases in between. CDR1 and CDR2 from the germline V gene are LNHDA and SQIVND (reference sequence). CDR3 loop: CASSISLTGSNTGELFF. CDR3 bases: TGTGCCAGTAGTATATCCCTGACTGGGTCGAACACCGGGGAGCTGTTTTTT.

This clone showed up just once. The rearrangement links TRBV5-4 to TRBJ2-1; unclear D gene. V gave up 0 bases and J gave up 0 bases, with 4 bases separating them. The CDR3 covers 14 residues. Germline CDR1 SGHNT, CDR2 YYREEE (reference sequence). Written as DNA, the CDR3 is TGTGCCAGCAGCTTGGTTCCCTCCTACAATGAGCAGTTCTTC. Protein sequence: CASSLVPSYNEQFF.

The chain employs TRBV5-3 and TRBJ2-1; 7 bases map to TRBD2. TRBV5-3 is identified as an open reading frame with a role that is uncertain. J was trimmed by 7 bases and V by 5 bases; bases with no gene match: 21. The CDR3 is 18 residues long. DNA of the CDR3: TGTGCCAGAAGTCTCTCCCCTCCTAGGACTAGGAGGGCGAATGAGCAGTTCTTC. Protein sequence: CARSLSPPRTRRANEQFF.

The V and J genes are TRBV6-5 and TRBJ1-1, with 9 positions matching TRBD1. The germline gives CDR1 MNHEY, CDR2 SVGAGI. CDR3 length: 13 amino acids. V shed 6 bases, J shed 1 base, and the junction held 0 bases outside the gene matches. As DNA, the CDR3 is TGTGCCAGCAGGGACAGGGGGAACACTGAAGCTTTCTTT. Its protein is CASRDRGNTEAFF.